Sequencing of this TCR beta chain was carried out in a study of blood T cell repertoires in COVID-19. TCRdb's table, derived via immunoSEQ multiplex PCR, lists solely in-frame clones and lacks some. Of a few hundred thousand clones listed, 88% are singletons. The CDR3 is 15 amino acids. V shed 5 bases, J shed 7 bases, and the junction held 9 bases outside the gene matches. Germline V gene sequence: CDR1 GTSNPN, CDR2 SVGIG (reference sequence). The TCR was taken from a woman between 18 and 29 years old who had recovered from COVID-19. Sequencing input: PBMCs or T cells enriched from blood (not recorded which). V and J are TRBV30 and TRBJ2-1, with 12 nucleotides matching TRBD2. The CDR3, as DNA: TGTGCCTGGGAACCGGGACTAGCGGGTCTTAATGAGCAGTTCTTC. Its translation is CAWEPGLAGLNEQFF. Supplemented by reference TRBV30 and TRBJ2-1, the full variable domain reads SQTIHQWPATLVQPVGSPLSLECTVEGTSNPNLYWYRQAAGRGLQLLFYSVGIGQISSEVPQNLSASRPQDRQFILSSKKLLLSDSGFYLCAWEPGLAGLNEQFFGPGTRLTVL.